A selection of T cell receptor beta chains follows, all from one sample in a study of blood T cell repertoires in COVID-19. Measured with immunoSEQ multiplex PCR; TCRdb has only the in-frame clones, and not every one. The sample has around 170,000 clones, 88% seen once. Sequencing was carried out using peripheral blood. Source of these receptors: a man between 60 and 70 years old with acute or convalescent COVID-19. Both conserved end residues are part of each CDR3. D genes are given only for firm matches. Clone size is shown for a subset of rows, as once, few, many or a class of expanded clone.

>TRBJ2-5|TRBV27|NA|NA
TGTGCCAGCAGTTTCCCCGGGGAGACCCAGTACTTC
CASSFPGETQYF
>TRBJ1-2|TRBV9|once|NA
TGTGCCAGCAGCGTAGGGGTGGGAGAGGGAAACGGCTACACCTTC
CASSVGVGEGNGYTF
>TRBJ1-5|TRBV7-4|NA|NA
TGTGCCAGCAGCTTAGGTGGCGGGTTTAACCAGCCCCAGCATTTT
CASSLGGGFNQPQHF
>TRBJ1-6|TRBV7-3|NA|TRBD1
TGTGCCAGCAGCCCCCGACAGGGATCGGGTTCACCCCTCCACTTT
CASSPRQGSGSPLHF
>TRBJ1-5|TRBV6-6|NA|NA
TGTGCCAGCAGTTACGCGCAGGGCGGTCAGCCCCAGCATTTT
CASSYAQGGQPQHF
>TRBJ2-2|TRBV19|NA|NA
TGTGCCAGTAGTACTATTGCGGGCACCGGGGAGCTGTTTTTT
CASSTIAGTGELFF
>TRBJ2-1|TRBV18|NA|TRBD1
TGTGCCAGCTCCGGGACAGGGGGGAACAATGAGCAGTTCTTC
CASSGTGGNNEQFF
>TRBJ1-6|TRBV12-3/TRBV12-4|NA|TRBD1
TGTGCCAGCAGTCTCCGACAGGGTTCACCCCTCCACTTT
CASSLRQGSPLHF
>TRBJ1-1|TRBV5-1|NA|TRBD1
TGCGCCAGCAGCTCCGGGACAGGACTATCCCTTGGCGCTTTCTTT
CASSSGTGLSLGAFF
>TRBJ1-6|TRBV7-2|NA|NA
TGTGCCAGCAGCCCCGGTCGGGCGGGGAATTCACCCCTCCACTTT
CASSPGRAGNSPLHF
>TRBJ2-7|TRBV5-4|NA|TRBD2
TGTGCCAGCAGCCCCCGACTAGCGGGTTCCCACGAGCAGTACTTC
CASSPRLAGSHEQYF
>TRBJ1-1|TRBV12-5|NA|NA
TGTGCTAGTGGCCCAGGAGGGTTGAACACTGAAGCTTTCTTT
CASGPGGLNTEAFF
>TRBJ2-3|TRBV2|NA|TRBD1
TGTGCCAGCAGGCGACAGGGTCCCACAGATACGCAGTATTTT
CASRRQGPTDTQYF
>TRBJ2-7|TRBV27|NA|NA
TGTGCCAGCACCTCTGGCGGAACCTACGAGCAGTACTTC
CASTSGGTYEQYF
>TRBJ1-1|TRBV2|NA|TRBD1
TGTGCCAGCAGTGACTGGACAGGGGGTCTCGGTGAAGCTTTCTTT
CASSDWTGGLGEAFF
>TRBJ1-1|TRBV19|NA|TRBD1
TGTGCCAGTACCTTAGGGCAGGGGGCTTGGACTGAAGCTTTCTTT
CASTLGQGAWTEAFF
>TRBJ1-1|TRBV19|few|NA
TGTGCCAGTAGTATGGATGCGGGGGCAGGTGGCACTGAAGCTTTCTTT
CASSMDAGAGGTEAFF
>TRBJ2-1|TRBV5-1|NA|NA
TGCGCCAGCAGCCCAACCGGGGAACCTTTCAATGAGCAGTTCTTC
CASSPTGEPFNEQFF